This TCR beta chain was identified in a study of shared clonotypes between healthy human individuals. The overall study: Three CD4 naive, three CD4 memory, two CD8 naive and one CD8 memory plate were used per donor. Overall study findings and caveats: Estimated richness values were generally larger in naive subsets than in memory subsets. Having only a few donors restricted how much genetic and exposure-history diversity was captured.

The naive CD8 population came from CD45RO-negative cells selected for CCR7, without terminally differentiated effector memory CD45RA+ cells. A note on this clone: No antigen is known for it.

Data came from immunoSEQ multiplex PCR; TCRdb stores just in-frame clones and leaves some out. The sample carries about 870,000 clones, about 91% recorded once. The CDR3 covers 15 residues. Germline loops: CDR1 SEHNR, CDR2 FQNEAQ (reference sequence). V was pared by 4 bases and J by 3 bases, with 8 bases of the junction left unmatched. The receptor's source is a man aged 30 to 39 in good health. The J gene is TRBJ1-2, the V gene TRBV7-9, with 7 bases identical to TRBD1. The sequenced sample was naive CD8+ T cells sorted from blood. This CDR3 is CASSSDSGTDYGYTF. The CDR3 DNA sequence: TGTGCCAGCAGCTCCGACTCCGGGACAGACTATGGCTACACCTTC. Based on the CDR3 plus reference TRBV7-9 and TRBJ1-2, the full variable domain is DTGVSQNPRHKITKRGQNVTFRCDPISEHNRLYWYRQTLGQGPEFLTYFQNEAQLEKSRLLSDRFSAERPKGSFSTLEIQRTEQGDSAMYLCASSSDSGTDYGYTFGSGTRLTVV.